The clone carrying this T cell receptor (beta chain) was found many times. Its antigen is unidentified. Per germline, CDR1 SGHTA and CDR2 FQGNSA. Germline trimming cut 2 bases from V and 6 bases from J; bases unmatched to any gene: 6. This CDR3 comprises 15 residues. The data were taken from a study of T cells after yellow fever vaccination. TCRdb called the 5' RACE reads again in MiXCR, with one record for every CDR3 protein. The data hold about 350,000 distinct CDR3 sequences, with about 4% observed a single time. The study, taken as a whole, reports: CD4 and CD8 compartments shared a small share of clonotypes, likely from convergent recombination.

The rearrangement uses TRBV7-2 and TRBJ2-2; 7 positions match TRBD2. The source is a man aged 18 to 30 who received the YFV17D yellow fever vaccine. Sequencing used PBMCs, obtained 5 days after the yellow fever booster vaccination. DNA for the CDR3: TGTGCCAGCAGCTTAAACGGCGGGGGTGCCGGGGAGCTGTTTTTT. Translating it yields CASSLNGGGAGELFF.